This TCR beta chain was sequenced for a study of cytomegalovirus exposure and HLA in healthy donors. General study findings and limits: Prior analysis indicated that the majority of TCR beta V segments exhibited productivity approximately 90% or approximately 30% of the time.

Researchers ran the PCR with 60 Vbeta and 13 Jbeta primers. Clones were sequenced by immunoSEQ multiplex PCR, and TCRdb holds only the in-frame ones, with some missing. This table holds 150,000 or so clones, 80% to 90% found once. Germline V gene sequence: CDR1 SGHAT, CDR2 FQNNGV. This CDR3 spans 15 amino acids. Trimming took off 3 bases at V and 0 bases at J, with 12 bases between the two ends. To note about this clone: Its matching antigen is unknown.

J is TRBJ2-7 and V is TRBV11-2; the D gene is possibly TRBD2 (5 bases). Sequencing input: PBMCs. This TCR derives from a man between 18 and 29 years old in good health and CMV-seropositive. CDR3 protein: CASSLGGLSSYEQYF. CDR3 sequence (DNA): TGTGCCAGCAGCTTGGGCGGACTTAGCTCCTACGAGCAGTACTTC.